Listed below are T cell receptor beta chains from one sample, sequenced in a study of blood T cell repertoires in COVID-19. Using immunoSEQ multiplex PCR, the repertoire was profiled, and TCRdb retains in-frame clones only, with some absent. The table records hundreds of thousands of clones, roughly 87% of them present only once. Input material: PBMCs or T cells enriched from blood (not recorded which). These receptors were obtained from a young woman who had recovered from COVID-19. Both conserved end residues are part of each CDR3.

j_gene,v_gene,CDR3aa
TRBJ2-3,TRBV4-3,CASSQTPGVTQYF
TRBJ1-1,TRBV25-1,CASRNRGRITEAFF
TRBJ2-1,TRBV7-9,CASSFDSNNEQFF
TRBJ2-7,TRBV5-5,CASSFGTSGAYEQYF
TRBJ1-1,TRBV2,CASSEDPGEMDTEAFF
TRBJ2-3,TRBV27,CASNKAGTDTQYF
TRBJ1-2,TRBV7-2,CASTARGTNYGYTF
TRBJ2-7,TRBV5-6,CASSLLGQGETYEQYF
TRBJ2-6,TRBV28,CASAFRVSGANVLTF
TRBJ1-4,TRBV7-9,CASSPGQGVTVF
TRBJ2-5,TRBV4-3,CASSTLAGEGETQYF
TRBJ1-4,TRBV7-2,CASSFIGGVNEKLFF
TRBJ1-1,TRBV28,CASKGAGTENTEAFF
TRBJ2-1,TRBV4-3,CASSQDPGLTIYNEQFF
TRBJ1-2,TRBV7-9,CASSLPDGYTF
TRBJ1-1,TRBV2,CASSEVNRGGSGAFF
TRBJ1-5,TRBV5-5,CASSLWQKDQPQHF